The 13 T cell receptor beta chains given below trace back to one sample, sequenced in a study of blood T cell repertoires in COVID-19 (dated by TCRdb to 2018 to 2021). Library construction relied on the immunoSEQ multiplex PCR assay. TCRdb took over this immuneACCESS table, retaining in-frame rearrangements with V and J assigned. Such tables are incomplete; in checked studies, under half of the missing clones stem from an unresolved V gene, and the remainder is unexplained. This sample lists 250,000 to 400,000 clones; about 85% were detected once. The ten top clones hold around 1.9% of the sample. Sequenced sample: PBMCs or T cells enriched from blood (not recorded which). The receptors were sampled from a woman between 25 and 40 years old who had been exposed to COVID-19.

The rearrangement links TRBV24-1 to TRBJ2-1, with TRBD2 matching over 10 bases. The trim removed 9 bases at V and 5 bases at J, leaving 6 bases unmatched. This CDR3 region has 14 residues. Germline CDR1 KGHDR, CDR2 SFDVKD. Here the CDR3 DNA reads TGTGCCACCCGAAGCGGGGGGGCTAACAATGAGCAGTTCTTC. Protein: CATRSGGANNEQFF.

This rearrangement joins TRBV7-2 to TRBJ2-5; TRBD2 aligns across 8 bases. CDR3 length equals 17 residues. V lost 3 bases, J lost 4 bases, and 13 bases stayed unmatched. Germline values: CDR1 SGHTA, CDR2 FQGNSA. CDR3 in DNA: TGTGCCAGCAGCTTCCCTCCTGGCGGGGGGCCCAGAGAGACCCAGTACTTC. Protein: CASSFPPGGGPRETQYF.

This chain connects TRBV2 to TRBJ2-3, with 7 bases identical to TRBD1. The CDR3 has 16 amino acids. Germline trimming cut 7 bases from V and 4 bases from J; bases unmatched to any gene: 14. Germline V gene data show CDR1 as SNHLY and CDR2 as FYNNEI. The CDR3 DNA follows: TGTGCCAGCATATTCTTACCCAGCCAGGGGGCAGATACGCAGTATTTT. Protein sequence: CASIFLPSQGADTQYF. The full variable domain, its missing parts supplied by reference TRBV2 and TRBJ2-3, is EPEVTQTPSHQVTQMGQEVILRCVPISNHLYFYWYRQILGQKVEFLVSFYNNEISEKSEIFDDQFSVERPDGSNFTLKIRSTKLEDSAMYFCASIFLPSQGADTQYFGPGTRLTVL.

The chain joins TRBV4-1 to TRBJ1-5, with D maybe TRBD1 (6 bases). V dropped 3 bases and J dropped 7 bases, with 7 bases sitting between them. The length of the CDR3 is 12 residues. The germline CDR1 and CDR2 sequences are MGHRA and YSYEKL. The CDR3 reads CASSQGAQPQHF. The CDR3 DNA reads TGCGCCAGCAGCCAGGGGGCCCAGCCCCAGCATTTT.

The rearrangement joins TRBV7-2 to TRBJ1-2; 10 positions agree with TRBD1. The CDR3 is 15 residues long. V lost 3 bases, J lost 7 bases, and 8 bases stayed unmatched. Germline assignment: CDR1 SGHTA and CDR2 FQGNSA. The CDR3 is CASSLGDRGLSGYTF. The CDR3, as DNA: TGTGCCAGCAGCTTGGGGGACAGGGGATTGAGTGGCTACACCTTC.

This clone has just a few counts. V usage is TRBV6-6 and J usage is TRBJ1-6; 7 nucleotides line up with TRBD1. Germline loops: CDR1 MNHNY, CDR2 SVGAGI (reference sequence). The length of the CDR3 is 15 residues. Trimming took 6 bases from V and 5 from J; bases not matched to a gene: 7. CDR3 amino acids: CASRASGGHNSPLHF. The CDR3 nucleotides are TGTGCCAGCAGGGCATCAGGGGGACATAATTCACCCCTCCACTTT.

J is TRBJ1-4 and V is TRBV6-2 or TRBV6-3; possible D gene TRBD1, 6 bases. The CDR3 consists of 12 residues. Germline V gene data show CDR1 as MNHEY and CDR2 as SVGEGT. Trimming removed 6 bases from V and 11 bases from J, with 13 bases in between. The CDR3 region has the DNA TGTGCCAGCAGCCCAGGGGTGGGGAAACTGTTTTTT. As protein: CASSPGVGKLFF.

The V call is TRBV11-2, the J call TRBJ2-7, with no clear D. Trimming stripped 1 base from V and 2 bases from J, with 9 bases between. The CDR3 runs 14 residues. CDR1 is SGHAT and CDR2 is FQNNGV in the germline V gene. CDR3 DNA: TGTGCCAGCAGCTTAGGTCCCCGTCCCTACGAGCAGTACTTC. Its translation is CASSLGPRPYEQYF.

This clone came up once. The CDR3 DNA reads TGTGCCAGCAGCAAAAGGACGGGGAATGAGCAGCCCCAGCATTTT. Amino acid sequence: CASSKRTGNEQPQHF. V is TRBV28 and J is TRBJ1-5; no reliable D call. With 6 bases removed from V and 7 bases from J, the gap between germline ends came to 19 bases. The CDR3 is made up of 15 amino acids. CDR1 is MDHEN and CDR2 is SYDVKM in the germline V gene.

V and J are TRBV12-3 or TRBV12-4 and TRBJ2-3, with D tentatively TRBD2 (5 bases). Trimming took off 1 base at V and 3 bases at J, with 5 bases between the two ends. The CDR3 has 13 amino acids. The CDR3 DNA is TGTGCCAGCAGTTTAGGGACTACAGATACGCAGTATTTT. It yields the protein CASSLGTTDTQYF.

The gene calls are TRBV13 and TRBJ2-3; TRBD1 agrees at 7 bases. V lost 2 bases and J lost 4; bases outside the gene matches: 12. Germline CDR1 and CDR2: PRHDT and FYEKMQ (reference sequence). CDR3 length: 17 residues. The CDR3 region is CASSLWGQINVPDTQYF. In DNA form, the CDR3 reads TGTGCCAGCAGCTTATGGGGACAGATTAATGTCCCAGATACGCAGTATTTT.

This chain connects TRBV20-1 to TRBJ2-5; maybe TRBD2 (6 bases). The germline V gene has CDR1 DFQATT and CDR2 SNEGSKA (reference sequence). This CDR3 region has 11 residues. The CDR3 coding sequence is TGCACGGCTAGCCGGGAGGAGACCCAGTACTTC. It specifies CTASREETQYF.

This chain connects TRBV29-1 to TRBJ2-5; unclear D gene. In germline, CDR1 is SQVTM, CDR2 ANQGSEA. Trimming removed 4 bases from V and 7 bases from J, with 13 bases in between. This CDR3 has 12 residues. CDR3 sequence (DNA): TGCAGCGTTGGGGTAGTAACGGGGACCCAGTACTTC. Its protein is CSVGVVTGTQYF.